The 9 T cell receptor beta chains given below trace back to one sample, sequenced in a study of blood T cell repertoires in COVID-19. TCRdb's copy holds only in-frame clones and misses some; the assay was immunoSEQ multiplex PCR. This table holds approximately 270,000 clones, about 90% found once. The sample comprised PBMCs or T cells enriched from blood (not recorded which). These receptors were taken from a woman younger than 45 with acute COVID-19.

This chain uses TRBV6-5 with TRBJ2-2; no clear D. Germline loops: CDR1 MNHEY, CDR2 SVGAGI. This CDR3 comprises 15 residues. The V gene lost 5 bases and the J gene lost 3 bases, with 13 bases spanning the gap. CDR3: CASSPAEPYTGELFF. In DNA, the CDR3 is TGTGCCAGCAGTCCCGCGGAACCCTACACCGGGGAGCTGTTTTTT.

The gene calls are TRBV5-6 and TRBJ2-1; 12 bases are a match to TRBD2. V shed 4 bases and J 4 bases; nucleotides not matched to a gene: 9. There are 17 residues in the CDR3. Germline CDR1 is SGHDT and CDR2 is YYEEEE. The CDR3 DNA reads TGTGCCAGCAGCACCGAGACTAGCGGGAGAGCGTACAATGAGCAGTTCTTC. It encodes CASSTETSGRAYNEQFF.

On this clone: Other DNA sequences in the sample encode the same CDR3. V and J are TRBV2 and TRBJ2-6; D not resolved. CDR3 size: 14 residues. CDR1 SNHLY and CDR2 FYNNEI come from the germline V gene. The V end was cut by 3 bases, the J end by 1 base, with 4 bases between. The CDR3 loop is CASSERSGANVLTF. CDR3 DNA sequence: TGTGCCAGCAGTGAGCGGTCTGGGGCCAACGTCCTGACTTTC.

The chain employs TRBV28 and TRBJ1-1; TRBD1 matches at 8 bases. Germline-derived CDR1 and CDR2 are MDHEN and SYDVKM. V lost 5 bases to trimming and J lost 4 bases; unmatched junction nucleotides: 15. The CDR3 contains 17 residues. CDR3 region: CASSMGRGGQVGTEAFF. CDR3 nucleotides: TGTGCCAGCAGTATGGGAAGGGGGGGACAGGTTGGCACTGAAGCTTTCTTT.

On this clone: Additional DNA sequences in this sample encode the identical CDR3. The CDR3: CASSLPQGTGNTIYF. In nucleotides, the CDR3 is TGTGCCAGCAGCTTGCCGCAGGGAACTGGAAACACCATATATTTT. V gene TRBV7-8 combines with J gene TRBJ1-3, with D possibly being TRBD1 (5 bases). This CDR3 has 15 amino acids. Trimming removed 3 bases at V and 2 bases at J, with 11 bases between. CDR1 is SGHVS, CDR2 FQNEAQ, per germline.

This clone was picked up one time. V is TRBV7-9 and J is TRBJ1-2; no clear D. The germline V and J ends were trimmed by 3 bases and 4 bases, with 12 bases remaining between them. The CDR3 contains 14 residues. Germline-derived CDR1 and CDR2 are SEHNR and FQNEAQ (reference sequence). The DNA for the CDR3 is TGTGCCAGCAGCTTGGCGGGGTGGGTCTATGGCTACACCTTC. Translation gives CASSLAGWVYGYTF.

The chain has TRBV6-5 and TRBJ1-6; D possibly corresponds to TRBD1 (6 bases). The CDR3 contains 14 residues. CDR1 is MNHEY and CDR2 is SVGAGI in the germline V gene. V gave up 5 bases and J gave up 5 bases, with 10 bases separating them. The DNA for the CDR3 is TGTGCCAGCAGTCTTGGACAGAATAATTCACCCCTCCACTTT. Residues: CASSLGQNNSPLHF.

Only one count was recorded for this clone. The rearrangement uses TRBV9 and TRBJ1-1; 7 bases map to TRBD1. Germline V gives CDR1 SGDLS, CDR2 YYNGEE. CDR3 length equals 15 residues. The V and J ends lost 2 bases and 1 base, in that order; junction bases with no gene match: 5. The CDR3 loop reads CASSVFTGANTEAFF. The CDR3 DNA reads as TGTGCCAGCAGCGTCTTTACAGGGGCGAACACTGAAGCTTTCTTT.

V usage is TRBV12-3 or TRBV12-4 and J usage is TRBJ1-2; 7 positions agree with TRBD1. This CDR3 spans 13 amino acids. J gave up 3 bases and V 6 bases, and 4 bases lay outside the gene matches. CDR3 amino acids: CASRNTGDYGYTF. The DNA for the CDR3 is TGTGCCAGCAGAAACACAGGGGACTATGGCTACACCTTC.